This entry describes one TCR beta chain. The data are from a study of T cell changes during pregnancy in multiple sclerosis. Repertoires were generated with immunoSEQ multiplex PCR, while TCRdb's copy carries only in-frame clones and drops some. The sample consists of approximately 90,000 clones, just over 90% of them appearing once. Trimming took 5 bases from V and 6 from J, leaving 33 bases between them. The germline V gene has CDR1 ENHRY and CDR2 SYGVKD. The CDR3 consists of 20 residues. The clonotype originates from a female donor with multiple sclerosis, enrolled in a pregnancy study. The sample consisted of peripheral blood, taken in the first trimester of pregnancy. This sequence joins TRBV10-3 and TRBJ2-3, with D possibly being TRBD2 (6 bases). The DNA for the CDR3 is TGTGCCATCAGTCCCGCGCTTGGTGGGGCTAGCGATGATGGATCTGATACGCAGTATTTT. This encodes CAISPALGGASDDGSDTQYF.